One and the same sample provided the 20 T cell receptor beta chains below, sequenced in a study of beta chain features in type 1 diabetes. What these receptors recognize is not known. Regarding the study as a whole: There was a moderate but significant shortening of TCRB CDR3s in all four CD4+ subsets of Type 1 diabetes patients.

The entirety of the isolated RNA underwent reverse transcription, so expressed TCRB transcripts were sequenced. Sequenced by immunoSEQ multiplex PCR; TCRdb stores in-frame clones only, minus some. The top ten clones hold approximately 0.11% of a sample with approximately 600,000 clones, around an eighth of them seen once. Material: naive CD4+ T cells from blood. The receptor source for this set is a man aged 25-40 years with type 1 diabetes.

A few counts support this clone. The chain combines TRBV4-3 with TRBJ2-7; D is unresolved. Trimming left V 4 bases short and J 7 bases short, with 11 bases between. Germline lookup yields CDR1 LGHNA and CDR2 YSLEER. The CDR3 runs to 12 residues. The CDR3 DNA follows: TGCGCCAGCAGCCCCCCAGACGGGGAGCAGTACTTC. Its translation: CASSPPDGEQYF.

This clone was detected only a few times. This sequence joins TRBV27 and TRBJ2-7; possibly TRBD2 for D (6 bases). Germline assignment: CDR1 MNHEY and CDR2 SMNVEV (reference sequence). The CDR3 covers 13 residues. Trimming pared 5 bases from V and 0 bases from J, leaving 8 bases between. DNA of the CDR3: TGTGCCAGCAGTACGGGGGACTCCTACGAGCAGTACTTC. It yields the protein CASSTGDSYEQYF.

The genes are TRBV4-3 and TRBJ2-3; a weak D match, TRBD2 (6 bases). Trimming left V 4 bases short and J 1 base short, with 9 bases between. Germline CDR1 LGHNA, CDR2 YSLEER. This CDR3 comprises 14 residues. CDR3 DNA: TGCGCCAGCAGCCTTGGGACTGGCACAGATACGCAGTATTTT. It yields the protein CASSLGTGTDTQYF.

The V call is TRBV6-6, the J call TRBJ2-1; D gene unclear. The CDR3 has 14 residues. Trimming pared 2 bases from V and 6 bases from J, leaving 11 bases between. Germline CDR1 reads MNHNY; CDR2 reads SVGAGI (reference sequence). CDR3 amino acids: CASSYTGESNEQFF. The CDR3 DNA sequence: TGTGCCAGCAGTTACACCGGCGAGAGCAATGAGCAGTTCTTC.

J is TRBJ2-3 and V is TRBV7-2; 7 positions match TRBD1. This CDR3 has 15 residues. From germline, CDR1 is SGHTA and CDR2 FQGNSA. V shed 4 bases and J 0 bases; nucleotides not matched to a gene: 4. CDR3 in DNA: TGTGCCAGCAGCTCAGGACAGGAAAGCACAGATACGCAGTATTTT. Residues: CASSSGQESTDTQYF.

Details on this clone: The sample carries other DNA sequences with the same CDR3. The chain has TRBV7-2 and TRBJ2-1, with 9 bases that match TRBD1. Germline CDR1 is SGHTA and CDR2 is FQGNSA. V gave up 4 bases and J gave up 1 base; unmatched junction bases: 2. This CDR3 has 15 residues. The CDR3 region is CASSYGQGSYNEQFF. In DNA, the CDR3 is TGTGCCAGCAGCTACGGACAGGGGTCCTACAATGAGCAGTTCTTC. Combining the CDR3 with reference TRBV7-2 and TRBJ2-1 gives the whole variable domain GAGVSQSPSNKVTEKGKDVELRCDPISGHTALYWYRQSLGQGLEFLIYFQGNSAPDKSGLPSDRFSAERTGGSVSTLTIQRTQQEDSAVYLCASSYGQGSYNEQFFGPGTRLTVL.

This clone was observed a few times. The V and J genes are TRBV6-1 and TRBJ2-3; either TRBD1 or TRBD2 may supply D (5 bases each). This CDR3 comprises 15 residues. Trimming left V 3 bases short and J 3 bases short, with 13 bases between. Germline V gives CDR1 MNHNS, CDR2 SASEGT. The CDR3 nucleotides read TGTGCCAGCAGTGAGTCGGGACCGAGGACAGATACGCAGTATTTT. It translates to CASSESGPRTDTQYF.

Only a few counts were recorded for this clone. CDR3 protein: CASDGPGRGRETQYF. The CDR3 DNA reads as TGTGCCAGCGATGGCCCGGGCAGAGGTAGAGAGACCCAGTACTTC. V is TRBV7-9 and J is TRBJ2-5; D remains ambiguous. The length of the CDR3 is 15 residues. The V gene lost 8 bases and the J gene lost 4 bases, with 20 bases spanning the gap. The germline V gene has CDR1 SEHNR and CDR2 FQNEAQ (reference sequence).

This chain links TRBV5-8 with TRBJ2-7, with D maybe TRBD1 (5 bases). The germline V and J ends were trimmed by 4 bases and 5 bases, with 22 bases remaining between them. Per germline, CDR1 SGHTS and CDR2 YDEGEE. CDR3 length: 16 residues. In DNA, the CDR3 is TGTGCCAGCAGCCCCGCCCCGCGCAGGGCCCGCCACGAGCAGTACTTC. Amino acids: CASSPAPRRARHEQYF.

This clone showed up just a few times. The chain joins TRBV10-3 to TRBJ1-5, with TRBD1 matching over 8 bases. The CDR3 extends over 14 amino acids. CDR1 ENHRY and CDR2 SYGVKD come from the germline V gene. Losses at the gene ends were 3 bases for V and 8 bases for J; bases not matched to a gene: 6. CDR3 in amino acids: CAISDGQGTEPQHF. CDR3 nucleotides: TGTGCCATCAGTGATGGACAGGGTACCGAGCCCCAGCATTTT.

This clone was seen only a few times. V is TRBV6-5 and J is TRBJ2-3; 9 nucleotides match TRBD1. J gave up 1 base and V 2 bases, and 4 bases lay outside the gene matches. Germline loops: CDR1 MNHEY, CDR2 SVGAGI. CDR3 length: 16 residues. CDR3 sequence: CASSYGDRDGTDTQYF. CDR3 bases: TGTGCCAGCAGTTACGGGGACAGGGATGGCACAGATACGCAGTATTTT.

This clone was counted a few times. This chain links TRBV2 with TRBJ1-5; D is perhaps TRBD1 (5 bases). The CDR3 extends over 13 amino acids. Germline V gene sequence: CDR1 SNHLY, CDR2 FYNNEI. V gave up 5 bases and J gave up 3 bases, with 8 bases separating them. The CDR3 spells CASSPGANQPQHF. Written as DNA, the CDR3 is TGTGCCAGCAGTCCTGGGGCCAATCAGCCCCAGCATTTT.

CDR3 in amino acids: CASRFDAGGLETQYF. The CDR3 nucleotides read TGTGCCAGCAGGTTTGACGCCGGGGGGCTGGAGACCCAGTACTTC. The J gene is TRBJ2-5, the V gene TRBV7-2, with a weak D call TRBD2 (7 bases). Germline CDR1 is SGHTA and CDR2 is FQGNSA. The CDR3 runs to 15 residues. V lost 6 bases to trimming and J lost 5 bases, with 19 bases between them.

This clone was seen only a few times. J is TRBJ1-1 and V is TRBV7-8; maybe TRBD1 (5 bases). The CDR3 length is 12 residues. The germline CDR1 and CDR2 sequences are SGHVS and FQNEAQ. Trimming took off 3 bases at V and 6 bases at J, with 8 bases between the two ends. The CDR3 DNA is TGTGCCAGCAGCTTCCAGGGCGCTGAAGCTTTCTTT. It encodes CASSFQGAEAFF.

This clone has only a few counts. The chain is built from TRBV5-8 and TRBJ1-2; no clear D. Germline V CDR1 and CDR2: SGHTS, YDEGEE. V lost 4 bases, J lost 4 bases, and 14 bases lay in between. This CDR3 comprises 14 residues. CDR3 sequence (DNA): TGTGCCAGCAGCATCCTCAGTCAACGCTATGGCTACACCTTC. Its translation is CASSILSQRYGYTF. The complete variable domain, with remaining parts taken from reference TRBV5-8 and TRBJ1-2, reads EAGVTQSPTHLIKTRGQQATLRCSPISGHTSVYWYQQALGLGLQFLLWYDEGEERNRGNFPPRFSGRQFPNYSSELNVNALELEDSALYLCASSILSQRYGYTFGSGTRLTVV.

CDR3 in DNA: TGTGCCAGCAGCCTCAGGGAGGGGGTCCAAGAGACCCAGTACTTC. It encodes CASSLREGVQETQYF. The chain couples TRBV9 to TRBJ2-5; the D gene is possibly TRBD2 (7 bases). The V and J ends lost 4 bases and 1 base respectively, with 14 bases between them. This CDR3 is 15 amino acids long. CDR1 SGDLS and CDR2 YYNGEE come from the germline V gene. The complete variable domain, with remaining parts taken from reference TRBV9 and TRBJ2-5, reads DSGVTQTPKHLITATGQRVTLRCSPRSGDLSVYWYQQSLDQGLQFLIQYYNGEERAKGNILERFSAQQFPDLHSELNLSSLELGDSALYFCASSLREGVQETQYFGPGTRLLVL.

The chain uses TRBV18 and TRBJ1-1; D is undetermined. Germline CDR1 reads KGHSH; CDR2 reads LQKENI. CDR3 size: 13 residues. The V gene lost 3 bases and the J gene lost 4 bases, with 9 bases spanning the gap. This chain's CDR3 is CASSPQESTEAFF. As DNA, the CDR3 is TGTGCCAGCTCACCTCAGGAGAGCACTGAAGCTTTCTTT.

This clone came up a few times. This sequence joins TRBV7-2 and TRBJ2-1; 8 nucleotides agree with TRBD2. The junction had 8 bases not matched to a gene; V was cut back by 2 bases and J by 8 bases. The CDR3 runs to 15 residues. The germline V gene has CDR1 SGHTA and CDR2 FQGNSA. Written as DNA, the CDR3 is TGTGCCAGCAGCTTATATAGCGGGGTGGGCGATGAGCAGTTCTTC. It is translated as CASSLYSGVGDEQFF.

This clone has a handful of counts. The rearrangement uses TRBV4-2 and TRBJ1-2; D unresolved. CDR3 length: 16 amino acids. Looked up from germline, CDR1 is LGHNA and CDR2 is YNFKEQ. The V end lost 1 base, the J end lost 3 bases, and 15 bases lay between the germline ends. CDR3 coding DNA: TGTGCCAGCAGCCAAGTACGGGCCGATCAGTACTATGGCTACACCTTC. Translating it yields CASSQVRADQYYGYTF.

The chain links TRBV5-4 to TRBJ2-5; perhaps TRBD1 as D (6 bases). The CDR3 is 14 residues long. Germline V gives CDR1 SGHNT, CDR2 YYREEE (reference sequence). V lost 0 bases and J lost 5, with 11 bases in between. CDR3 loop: CASSLDRAGETQYF. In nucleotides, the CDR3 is TGTGCCAGCAGCTTGGACAGGGCTGGGGAGACCCAGTACTTC.